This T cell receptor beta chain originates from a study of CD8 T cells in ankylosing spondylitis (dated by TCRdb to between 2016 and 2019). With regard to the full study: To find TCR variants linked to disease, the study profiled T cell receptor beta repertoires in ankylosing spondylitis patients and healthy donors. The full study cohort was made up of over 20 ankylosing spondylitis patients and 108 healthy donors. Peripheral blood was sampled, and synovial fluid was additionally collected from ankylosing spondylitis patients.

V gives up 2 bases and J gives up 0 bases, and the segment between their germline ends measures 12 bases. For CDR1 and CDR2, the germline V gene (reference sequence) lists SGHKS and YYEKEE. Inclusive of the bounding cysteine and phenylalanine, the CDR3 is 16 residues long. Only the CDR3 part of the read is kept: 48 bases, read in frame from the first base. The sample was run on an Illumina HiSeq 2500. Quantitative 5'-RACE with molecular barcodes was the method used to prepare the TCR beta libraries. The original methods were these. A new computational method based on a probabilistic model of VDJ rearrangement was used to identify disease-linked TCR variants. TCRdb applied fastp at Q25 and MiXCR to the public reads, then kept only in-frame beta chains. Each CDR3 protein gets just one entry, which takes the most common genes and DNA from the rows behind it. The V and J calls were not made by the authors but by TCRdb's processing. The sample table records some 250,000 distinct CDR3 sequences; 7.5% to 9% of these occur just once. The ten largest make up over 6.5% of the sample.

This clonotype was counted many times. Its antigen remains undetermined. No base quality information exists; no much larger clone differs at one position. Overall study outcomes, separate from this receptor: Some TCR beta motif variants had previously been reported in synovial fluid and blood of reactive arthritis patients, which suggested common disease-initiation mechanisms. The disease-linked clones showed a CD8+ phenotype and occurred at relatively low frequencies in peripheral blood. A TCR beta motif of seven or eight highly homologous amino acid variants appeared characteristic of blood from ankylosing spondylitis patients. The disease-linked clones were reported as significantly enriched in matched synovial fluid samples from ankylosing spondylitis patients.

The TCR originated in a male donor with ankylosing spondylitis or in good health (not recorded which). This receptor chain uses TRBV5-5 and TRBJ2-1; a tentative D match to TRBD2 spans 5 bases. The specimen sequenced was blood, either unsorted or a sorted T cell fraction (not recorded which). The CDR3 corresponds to CASSLGRASSYNEQFF. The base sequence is TGTGCCAGCAGCTTAGGGCGGGCGAGCTCCTACAATGAGCAGTTCTTC. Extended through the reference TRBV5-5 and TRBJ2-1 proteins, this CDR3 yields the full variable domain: DAGVTQSPTHLIKTRGQQVTLRCSPISGHKSVSWYQQVLGQGPQFIFQYYEKEERGRGNFPDRFSARQFPNYSSELNVNALLLGDSALYLCASSLGRASSYNEQFFGPGTRLTVL.